This entry lists 2 T cell receptor beta chains sequenced from one sample in a study of a mutant IDH1 vaccine in newly diagnosed glioma. Clones were read by immunoSEQ multiplex PCR, and TCRdb kept only the in-frame ones, dropping some. The top ten hold approximately 5% of the sample, which has some 120,000 clones, around 77% seen once. These receptors have no identified antigens. The time point denotes: week 11, during vaccination. Each vaccine dose was 300 ug of mutant IDH1 20-mer peptide, with topical imiquimod. The material was PBMCs, obtained from a glioma patient whose treatment included an IDH1 peptide vaccine. The receptor source for this set is a man aged 35-49 years with glioma.

The V gene is TRBV5-1, the J gene TRBJ2-3; possible D gene TRBD1, 6 bases. CDR1 is SGHRS, CDR2 YFSETQ, per germline. The CDR3 totals 13 residues. Trimming took 1 base from V and 4 from J, leaving 7 bases between them. The CDR3 here is CASSLTGSDTQYF. CDR3 bases: TGCGCCAGCAGCTTGACAGGGTCAGATACGCAGTATTTT.

The chain carries TRBV29-1 and TRBJ2-3, with D unresolved. The CDR3 is 11 amino acids. Deletions cut 5 bases from V and 1 base from J, with 4 bases between. The V gene's germline CDR1 is SQVTM and CDR2 ANQGSEA. The CDR3, as DNA: TGCAGCGTTACCCGCACAGATACGCAGTATTTT. This encodes CSVTRTDTQYF.